The clone carrying this TCR beta chain was detected ten times or more. According to the study, TCR beta libraries were built with iRepertoire HTBI primers and CDR3-region Arm-PCR. TCRdb re-analysed the multiplex PCR reads in MiXCR, keeping a single row per CDR3 protein. The sample lists under 250,000 distinct CDR3 sequences, roughly a fifth seen once, with 10% to 15% in the top ten. The data were taken from a study of regulatory T cells in long-lasting Graves disease. Time point in this sample: newly diagnosed GD, antithyroid drugs for less than 3 months. PBMC RNA was the source of the TCR library. Germline CDR1 SNHLY, CDR2 FYNNEI. This CDR3 has 16 residues. V was pared by 1 base and J by 5 bases, with 17 bases between. This sample also belongs to another study, concerning T cells in Graves' hyperthyroidism and ophthalmopathy. That investigation notes: Initially, a first-round RT-PCR of the TCR CDR3 employed the HTBI primer set.

This sequence originates from a woman in her 30s with Graves disease. V gene TRBV2 combines with J gene TRBJ2-5, with D perhaps TRBD1 (7 bases). The sample here was peripheral blood mononuclear cells (PBMCs), taken at new diagnosis, from a patient treated with antithyroid drugs. CDR3 residues: CASSEDGWQGGETQYF. Here the CDR3 DNA reads TGTGCCAGCAGTGAAGACGGTTGGCAGGGGGGCGAGACCCAGTACTTC.